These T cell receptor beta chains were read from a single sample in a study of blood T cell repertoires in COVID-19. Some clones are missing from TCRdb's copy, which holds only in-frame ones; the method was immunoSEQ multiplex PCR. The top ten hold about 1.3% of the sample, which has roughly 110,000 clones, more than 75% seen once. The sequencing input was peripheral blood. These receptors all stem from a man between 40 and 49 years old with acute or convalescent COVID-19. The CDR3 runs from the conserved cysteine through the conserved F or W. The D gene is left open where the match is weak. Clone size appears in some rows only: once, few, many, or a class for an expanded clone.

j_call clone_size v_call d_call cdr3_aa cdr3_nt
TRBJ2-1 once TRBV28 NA CASALSGDEQFF TGTGCCAGCGCCCTTTCGGGGGATGAGCAGTTCTTC
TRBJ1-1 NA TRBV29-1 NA CSVENGGIGTEAFF TGCAGCGTTGAGAATGGCGGGATTGGCACTGAAGCTTTCTTT
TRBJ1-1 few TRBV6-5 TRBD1 CASRFYTGGAGAFF TGTGCCAGCAGGTTCTACACAGGGGGCGCGGGGGCTTTCTTT
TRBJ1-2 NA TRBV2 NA CASSARERGYGYTF TGTGCCAGCAGTGCGAGGGAACGAGGGTATGGCTACACCTTC
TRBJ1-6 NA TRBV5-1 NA CASSLGGDSPLHF TGCGCCAGCAGCTTGGGGGGCGATTCACCCCTCCACTTT
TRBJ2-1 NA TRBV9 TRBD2 CASSVGGLADNEQFF TGTGCCAGCAGCGTAGGGGGACTAGCGGACAATGAGCAGTTCTTC
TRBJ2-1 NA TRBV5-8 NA CASSRRGLAVTNEQFF TGTGCCAGCAGCCGCCGGGGGCTAGCGGTCACCAATGAGCAGTTCTTC
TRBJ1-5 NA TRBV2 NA CASSSQGLNQPQHF TGTGCCAGCAGTTCCCAGGGGCTCAATCAGCCCCAGCATTTT
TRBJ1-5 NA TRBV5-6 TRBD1 CASSYTGGANNQPQHF TGTGCCAGCAGCTACACAGGGGGCGCAAACAATCAGCCCCAGCATTTT
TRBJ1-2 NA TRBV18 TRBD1 CASSVQGANGYTF TGTGCCAGCTCGGTACAGGGGGCGAATGGCTACACCTTC
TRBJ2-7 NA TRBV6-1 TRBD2 CASSEPGLAQYEQYF TGTGCCAGCAGTGAACCGGGACTAGCCCAATACGAGCAGTACTTC
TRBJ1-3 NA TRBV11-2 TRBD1 CASSKPGQGFSGNTIYF TGTGCCAGCAGCAAGCCGGGACAGGGTTTCTCTGGAAACACCATATATTTT
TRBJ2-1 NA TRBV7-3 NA CASSLGGSEQFF TGTGCCAGCAGCCTCGGGGGTTCCGAGCAGTTCTTC
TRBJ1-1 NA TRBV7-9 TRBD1 CASSPDRGPMNTEAFF TGTGCCAGCAGCCCGGACAGGGGTCCTATGAACACTGAAGCTTTCTTT
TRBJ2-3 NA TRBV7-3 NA CASNHQTVHTDTQYF TGTGCCAGCAATCACCAGACAGTCCACACAGATACGCAGTATTTT
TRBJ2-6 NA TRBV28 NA CASSLYRLNSGANVLTF TGTGCCAGCAGTTTATACCGCCTCAACTCCGGGGCCAACGTCCTGACTTTC